Presented here are 15 T cell receptor beta chains from one specimen sequenced in a study of T cell changes during pregnancy in multiple sclerosis. Profiled with immunoSEQ multiplex PCR; TCRdb holds only in-frame clones, not every one. Of approximately 69,000 clones listed, around nine tenths are singletons. The material sequenced was CD4+ T cells from peripheral blood mononuclear cells, taken in the third trimester of pregnancy. The origin of the receptors is a female donor in good health, enrolled as a control in a pregnancy study.

This clone was detected a few times. The gene calls are TRBV7-9 and TRBJ1-1, with 10 bases lining up with TRBD1. The ends lost 4 bases at V and 6 bases at J; junction bases unmatched: 8. This CDR3 contains 15 residues. CDR1 is SEHNR, CDR2 FQNEAQ, per germline (reference sequence). The CDR3 DNA reads as TGTGCCAGCAGCTCTCGACAGGGGGCAGAGGCTGAAGCTTTCTTT. Amino acid sequence: CASSSRQGAEAEAFF.

The J gene is TRBJ1-4, the V gene TRBV5-1; weak D call: TRBD1 (5 bases). Trimming removed 2 bases at V and 7 bases at J, with 9 bases between. This CDR3 comprises 13 residues. Germline V gene data show CDR1 as SGHRS and CDR2 as YFSETQ. CDR3 sequence: CASSFQGFEKLFF. In nucleotides, the CDR3 is TGCGCCAGCAGCTTTCAGGGATTTGAAAAACTGTTTTTT.

The chain combines TRBV7-2 with TRBJ1-1; D gene ambiguous. From germline, CDR1 is SGHTA and CDR2 FQGNSA. The V end lost 5 bases, the J end lost 0 bases, and 10 bases lay between the germline ends. This CDR3 contains 14 residues. CDR3 in DNA: TGTGCCAGCAGCCCTGCGACTGTGAACACTGAAGCTTTCTTT. This sequence encodes CASSPATVNTEAFF.

The chain joins TRBV5-4 to TRBJ2-3; 9 bases are a match to TRBD2. The germline CDR1 and CDR2 sequences are SGHNT and YYREEE (reference sequence). Unmatched junction bases numbered 8, after V lost 4 bases and J lost 2 bases. This CDR3 has 16 amino acids. The CDR3 DNA sequence: TGTGCCAGCAGCCGCCAGACTAGCGGACACACAGATACGCAGTATTTT. It codes for CASSRQTSGHTDTQYF. The full variable domain, completed using reference TRBV5-4 and TRBJ2-3, is ETGVTQSPTHLIKTRGQQVTLRCSSQSGHNTVSWYQQALGQGPQFIFQYYREEENGRGNFPPRFSGLQFPNYSSELNVNALELDDSALYLCASSRQTSGHTDTQYFGPGTRLTVL.

The chain is built from TRBV14 and TRBJ2-7; a possible D gene is TRBD1 (6 bases). Germline values: CDR1 SGHDN, CDR2 FVKESK. Trimming pared 1 base from V and 5 bases from J, leaving 9 bases between. The CDR3 covers 13 residues. The CDR3 loop is CASSQGDNHEQYF. The CDR3 bases are TGTGCCAGCAGCCAAGGGGACAATCACGAGCAGTACTTC.

This chain links TRBV4-1 with TRBJ1-2; tentative D call: TRBD1 (6 bases). Germline V lookup: CDR1 MGHRA, CDR2 YSYEKL. The CDR3 runs 15 residues. V was shortened by 0 bases and J by 5 bases, with 13 bases between the two germline ends. The CDR3 loop is CASSQESSGAYGYTF. For the CDR3, the DNA is TGCGCCAGCAGCCAAGAATCGTCAGGGGCATATGGCTACACCTTC.

The chain uses TRBV4-1 and TRBJ2-3; 8 bases are a match to TRBD2. This CDR3 has 16 residues. CDR1 is MGHRA, CDR2 YSYEKL, per germline. After removal of 0 bases from V and 5 bases from J, the junction contained 7 bases not matched to a gene. DNA of the CDR3: TGCGCCAGCAGCCAAGAACCCGGGGGGGCCAGAGATACGCAGTATTTT. It codes for CASSQEPGGARDTQYF.

The rearrangement joins TRBV19 to TRBJ2-2, with D possibly TRBD1 on 7 matching bases. V lost 5 bases, J lost 4 bases, and 11 bases lay in between. This CDR3 is built from 14 residues. CDR1 is LNHDA, CDR2 SQIVND, per germline (reference sequence). CDR3 loop: CASSLRGVTGELFF. DNA for the CDR3: TGTGCCAGTAGTCTCAGGGGGGTCACCGGGGAGCTGTTTTTT.

Comments on this clone: The same CDR3 arises from other DNA sequences in this sample as well. V is TRBV9 and J is TRBJ1-6, with 8 bases identical to TRBD1. The length of the CDR3 is 15 residues. The junction had 7 bases not matched to a gene; V was cut back by 4 bases and J by 7 bases. Looked up from germline, CDR1 is SGDLS and CDR2 is YYNGEE. Here the CDR3 reads CASSPGQGDNSPLHF. The CDR3 coding sequence is TGTGCCAGCAGCCCAGGACAGGGCGACAATTCACCCCTCCACTTT.

J is TRBJ2-7 and V is TRBV21-1; TRBD1, the table's D call, was not compared with the DNA. TRBV21-1 is a documented pseudogene. The CDR3 is made up of 14 amino acids. CDR3 DNA: TGTGCCAGCGTCGCCGGGACAGCTTGCTACGAGCAGTACTTC. The encoded protein is CASVAGTACYEQYF.

The chain joins TRBV25-1 to TRBJ1-2, with D possibly TRBD1 on 6 matching bases. CDR3 length equals 14 residues. Germline assignment: CDR1 MGHDK and CDR2 SYGVNS. Trimming pared 2 bases from V and 5 bases from J, leaving 12 bases between. As DNA, the CDR3 is TGTGCCAGCAGTGAACAGGGGACTAGGTATGGCTACACCTTC. Protein product: CASSEQGTRYGYTF.

The V and J genes are TRBV18 and TRBJ1-1; 7 bases fit TRBD1. Unmatched junction bases numbered 6, after V lost 4 bases and J lost 4 bases. From germline, CDR1 is KGHSH and CDR2 LQKENI. The CDR3 runs to 14 residues. Here the CDR3 reads CASSLQGYGTEAFF. CDR3 in DNA: TGTGCCAGCTCACTACAGGGGTATGGCACTGAAGCTTTCTTT.

The chain links TRBV7-3 to TRBJ2-5; 10 bases map to TRBD2. The CDR3 has 15 residues. The junction had 5 bases not matched to a gene; V was cut back by 2 bases and J by 5 bases. The germline V gene encodes CDR1 SGHTA and CDR2 FQGTGA. CDR3 bases: TGTGCCAGCAGCTTACAAGCGGGGGGGCTGGAGACCCAGTACTTC. Its protein is CASSLQAGGLETQYF.

This clone was detected once. The rearrangement links TRBV5-1 to TRBJ1-4; D perhaps matches TRBD1 (6 bases). The CDR3 sequence is 13 residues long. The germline V gene encodes CDR1 SGHRS and CDR2 YFSETQ. Trimming took off 6 bases at V and 6 bases at J, with 12 bases between the two ends. The CDR3 coding sequence is TGCGCCAGCAATAGGGGGGGAGATGAAAAACTGTTTTTT. Translated, it gives CASNRGGDEKLFF.

This rearrangement joins TRBV4-1 to TRBJ1-3; D uncertain. The germline V and J ends were trimmed by 0 bases and 0 bases, with 12 bases remaining between them. The germline V gene has CDR1 MGHRA and CDR2 YSYEKL. The CDR3 runs 17 residues. The CDR3 sequence is CASSQEDSLSSGNTIYF. The CDR3 DNA reads TGCGCCAGCAGCCAAGAAGACTCCTTGAGCTCTGGAAACACCATATATTTT.